This T cell receptor beta chain was retrieved from a study of blood T cell repertoires in COVID-19. As for the study in general: Sites in the United States, Italy and Spain provided acute and convalescent COVID-19 samples. Nucleic acid was either cDNA or gDNA, and it came from T cells, B-cell-depleted T cells, or PBMCs.

The germline CDR1 and CDR2 sequences are SGHTA and FQGNSA. The V end lost 0 bases, the J end lost 2 bases, and 10 bases lay between the germline ends. This CDR3 has 15 residues. As handled by the study authors: Using reference gene primer amplification, nucleated cell counts were estimated. The table came from immunoSEQ multiplex PCR; TCRdb's copy has only in-frame clones and leaves some out. The V and J calls and clone size are taken from that table; D and trimming were inferred from the DNA. The table has about 140,000 clones, approximately 80% seen once. This clone was picked up a small number of times.

The specimen sequenced was peripheral blood. The chain has TRBV7-2 and TRBJ1-2; D perhaps matches TRBD1 (6 bases). The origin of this receptor is a man between 60 and 75 years old who had recovered from COVID-19. CDR3 in amino acids: CASSLAGTPNYGYTF. CDR3 nucleotide sequence: TGTGCCAGCAGCTTAGCCGGGACACCCAACTATGGCTACACCTTC.